Listed here are 18 T cell receptor beta chains from one sample, sequenced in a study of cytomegalovirus exposure and HLA in healthy donors. TCRdb keeps only in-frame clones here, not all; method: immunoSEQ multiplex PCR. This repertoire shows 150,000 to 200,000 clones, roughly 86% found once; its top ten account for about 2.5%. The sequenced material came from PBMCs. These receptors were taken from a man between 18 and 29 years old in good health and CMV-seropositive.

A single count supports this clone. This chain links TRBV6-1 with TRBJ2-1; maybe TRBD2 (6 bases). Germline V CDR1 and CDR2: MNHNS, SASEGT. Trimming took off 10 bases at V and 6 bases at J, with 13 bases between the two ends. The CDR3 spans 12 residues. The DNA of the CDR3 is TGTGCCACGCGGGGCACTGGCAATGAGCAGTTCTTC. It codes for CATRGTGNEQFF.

The chain is built from TRBV7-8 and TRBJ1-5, with D possibly TRBD1 on 5 matching bases. Trimming removed 4 bases at V and 2 bases at J, with 9 bases between. Per the germline V gene, CDR1 is SGHVS and CDR2 is FQNEAQ. The CDR3 consists of 14 residues. CDR3 DNA sequence: TGTGCCAGCAGCTCGGCCAGGGGCAATCAGCCCCAGCATTTT. Residues: CASSSARGNQPQHF.

The V and J genes are TRBV7-9 and TRBJ2-1; TRBD2 matches 10 bases. The CDR3 covers 14 residues. Germline trimming cut 5 bases from V and 7 bases from J; bases unmatched to any gene: 5. Germline CDR1 SEHNR, CDR2 FQNEAQ (reference sequence). CDR3 sequence: CASSPSGRVNEQFF. CDR3 nucleotide sequence: TGTGCCAGCAGCCCGAGCGGGAGGGTTAATGAGCAGTTCTTC.

The chain combines TRBV28 with TRBJ2-1, with D perhaps TRBD2 (5 bases). This CDR3 has 16 residues. V lost 2 bases, J lost 0 bases, and 11 bases lay in between. In germline, CDR1 is MDHEN, CDR2 SYDVKM. CDR3 residues: CASSLAAGSSYNEQFF. CDR3 DNA sequence: TGTGCCAGCAGTTTAGCGGCGGGCAGCTCCTACAATGAGCAGTTCTTC.

The chain couples TRBV2 to TRBJ1-5; 7 bases fit TRBD1. Trimming took 9 bases from V and 0 from J; bases not matched to a gene: 2. CDR1 is SNHLY and CDR2 is FYNNEI in the germline V gene. The CDR3 is made up of 13 amino acids. The CDR3 coding sequence is TGTGCCAGTGGACAGGATAGCAATCAGCCCCAGCATTTT. Translated, it gives CASGQDSNQPQHF.

The rearrangement links TRBV2 to TRBJ2-1; 9 nucleotides agree with TRBD1. The CDR3 spans 14 residues. V was pared by 4 bases and J by 6 bases, with 4 bases of the junction left unmatched. Germline values: CDR1 SNHLY, CDR2 FYNNEI. This CDR3 reads CASSAETGGNEQFF. DNA of the CDR3: TGTGCCAGCAGTGCCGAGACAGGGGGCAATGAGCAGTTCTTC.

This sequence joins TRBV4-3 and TRBJ2-5; the D is unclear. This CDR3 has 15 amino acids. Trimming removed 3 bases at V and 0 bases at J, with 11 bases between. From germline, CDR1 is LGHNA and CDR2 YSLEER. The CDR3 reads CASSHGGGDQETQYF. The CDR3 DNA sequence: TGCGCCAGCAGCCATGGCGGCGGCGACCAAGAGACCCAGTACTTC.

This chain connects TRBV10-3 to TRBJ2-2; D is possibly TRBD1 (6 bases). This CDR3 has 16 amino acids. Per the germline V gene, CDR1 is ENHRY and CDR2 is SYGVKD. Trimming pared 3 bases from V and 3 bases from J, leaving 14 bases between. CDR3 DNA: TGTGCCATCAGTGACCCCGGGACAAGGCACACCGGGGAGCTGTTTTTT. Its translation: CAISDPGTRHTGELFF.

The rearrangement uses TRBV7-2 and TRBJ2-7; 9 bases match TRBD1. Per the germline V gene, CDR1 is SGHTA and CDR2 is FQGNSA. With 3 bases clipped from V and 3 bases from J, the junction kept 3 bases outside the gene matches. CDR3 length: 14 amino acids. This CDR3 reads CASSLRTGDYEQYF. The CDR3 region has the DNA TGTGCCAGCAGCTTGCGGACAGGGGACTACGAGCAGTACTTC.

The V and J genes are TRBV9 and TRBJ2-3; 7 bases map to TRBD2. This CDR3 spans 14 amino acids. Trimming removed 0 bases from V and 7 bases from J; junction bases left unmatched: 5. In germline, CDR1 is SGDLS, CDR2 YYNGEE. CDR3 bases: TGTGCCAGCAGCGTAGGCGGGGGACCGAATACGCAGTATTTT. The encoded protein is CASSVGGGPNTQYF.

This sequence joins TRBV7-9 and TRBJ2-1; possible D gene TRBD2, 6 bases. The length of the CDR3 is 14 residues. V was clipped by 1 base and J by 6 bases, with 10 bases between them. From germline, CDR1 is SEHNR and CDR2 FQNEAQ (reference sequence). The CDR3 region is CASSLGQRVNEQFF. As DNA, the CDR3 is TGTGCCAGCAGCTTAGGACAGCGGGTCAATGAGCAGTTCTTC.

Turning to this clone: The junction does not match germline at one end; this may be a read error. The V call is TRBV20-1, the J call TRBJ1-2; D call uncertain. Germline loops: CDR1 DFQATT, CDR2 SNEGSKA (reference sequence). The CDR3 consists of 10 residues. The CDR3 here is CSALPGLFSF. The CDR3 DNA is TGCAGTGCCCTCCCTGGACTGTTCTCCTTC.

The V gene is TRBV7-3, the J gene TRBJ2-3, with 9 bases lining up with TRBD2. Germline V gives CDR1 SGHTA, CDR2 FQGTGA. The V segment lost 1 base and the J segment 1 base; nucleotides outside the gene matches: 9. This CDR3 spans 18 amino acids. The DNA of the CDR3 is TGTGCCAGCAGCTTAATGGGGGGTGCTAGCGGGGGCACAGATACGCAGTATTTT. Translated: CASSLMGGASGGTDTQYF.

V gene TRBV6-6 combines with J gene TRBJ2-7; D possibly corresponds to TRBD2 (7 bases). The CDR3 is 16 residues long. Germline V lookup: CDR1 MNHNY, CDR2 SVGAGI (reference sequence). V was pared by 0 bases and J by 3 bases, with 15 bases between. The CDR3 loop is CASSYSEGEGGYEQYF. For the CDR3, the DNA is TGTGCCAGCAGTTACTCAGAGGGGGAGGGCGGCTACGAGCAGTACTTC.

The chain employs TRBV7-2 and TRBJ2-7, with TRBD2 as a possible D gene (6 bases). Between the trimmed V and J ends, which lost 6 bases and 1 base, there was a span of 10 bases. This CDR3 is 13 amino acids long. Germline CDR1 and CDR2: SGHTA and FQGNSA. This CDR3 reads CASRWDWSYEQYF. The CDR3 region has the DNA TGTGCCAGCAGGTGGGACTGGTCCTACGAGCAGTACTTC.

This clone has only one observation. The J gene is TRBJ2-3, the V gene TRBV6-5; weak D call: TRBD1 (5 bases). CDR3 length: 16 amino acids. Germline V gene lookup returns CDR1 MNHEY and CDR2 SVGAGI. Trimming shortened V by 0 bases and J by 6 bases, and 16 bases separated the two germline ends. The CDR3 bases are TGTGCCAGCAGTTACTCGAGGACCCAGGGATCGGATACGCAGTATTTT. Translation: CASSYSRTQGSDTQYF.

The chain joins TRBV7-9 to TRBJ2-7; D remains unclear. Germline loops: CDR1 SEHNR, CDR2 FQNEAQ (reference sequence). The germline V and J ends were trimmed by 5 bases and 3 bases, with 14 bases remaining between them. The CDR3 extends over 14 amino acids. The CDR3 DNA reads as TGTGCCAGCAGCCCCCCCGGGTCTTTCTACGAGCAGTACTTC. Its protein product is CASSPPGSFYEQYF.

This CDR3 reads CASSLGGWETQYF. The CDR3 DNA reads as TGTGCCAGTAGTCTGGGGGGGTGGGAGACCCAGTACTTC. This chain uses TRBV19 with TRBJ2-5; 7 bases map to TRBD2. The CDR3 has 13 residues. V shed 5 bases, J shed 5 bases, and the junction held 5 bases outside the gene matches. From germline, CDR1 is LNHDA and CDR2 SQIVND (reference sequence).